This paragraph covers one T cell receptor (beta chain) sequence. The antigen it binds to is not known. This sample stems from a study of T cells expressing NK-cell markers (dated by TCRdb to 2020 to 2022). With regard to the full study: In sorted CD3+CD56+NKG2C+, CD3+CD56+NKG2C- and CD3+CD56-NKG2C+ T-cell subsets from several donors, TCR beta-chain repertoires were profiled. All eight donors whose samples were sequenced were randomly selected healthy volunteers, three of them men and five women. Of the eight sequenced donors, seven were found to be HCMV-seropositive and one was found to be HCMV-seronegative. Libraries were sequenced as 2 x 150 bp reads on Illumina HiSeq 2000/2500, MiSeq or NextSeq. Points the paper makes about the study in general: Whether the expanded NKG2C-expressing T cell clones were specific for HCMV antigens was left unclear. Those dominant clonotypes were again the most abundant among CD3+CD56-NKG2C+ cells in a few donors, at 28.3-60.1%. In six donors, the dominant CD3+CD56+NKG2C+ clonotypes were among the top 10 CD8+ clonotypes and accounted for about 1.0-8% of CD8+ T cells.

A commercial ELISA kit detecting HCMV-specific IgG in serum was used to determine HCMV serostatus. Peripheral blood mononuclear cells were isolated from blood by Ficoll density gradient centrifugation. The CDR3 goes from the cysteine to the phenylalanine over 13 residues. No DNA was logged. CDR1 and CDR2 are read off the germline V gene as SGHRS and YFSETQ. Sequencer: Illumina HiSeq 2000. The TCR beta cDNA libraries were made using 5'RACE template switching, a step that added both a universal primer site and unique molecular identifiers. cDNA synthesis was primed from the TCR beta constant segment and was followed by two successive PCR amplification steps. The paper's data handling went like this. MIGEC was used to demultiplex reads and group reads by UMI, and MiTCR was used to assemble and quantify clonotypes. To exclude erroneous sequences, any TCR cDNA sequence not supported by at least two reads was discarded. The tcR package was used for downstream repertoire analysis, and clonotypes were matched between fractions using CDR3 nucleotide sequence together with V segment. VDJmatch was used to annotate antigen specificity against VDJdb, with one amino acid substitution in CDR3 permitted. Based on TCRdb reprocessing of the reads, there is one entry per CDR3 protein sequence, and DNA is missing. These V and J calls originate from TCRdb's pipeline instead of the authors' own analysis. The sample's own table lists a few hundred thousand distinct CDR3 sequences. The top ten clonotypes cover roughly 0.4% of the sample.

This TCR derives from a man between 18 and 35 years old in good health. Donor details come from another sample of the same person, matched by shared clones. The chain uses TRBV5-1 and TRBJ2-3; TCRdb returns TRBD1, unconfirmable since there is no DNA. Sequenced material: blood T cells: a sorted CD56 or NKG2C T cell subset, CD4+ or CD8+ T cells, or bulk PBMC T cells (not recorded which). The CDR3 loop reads CASSVQGPDTQYF. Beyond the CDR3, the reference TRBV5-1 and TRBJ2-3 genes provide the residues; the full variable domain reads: KAGVTQTPRYLIKTRGQQVTLSCSPISGHRSVSWYQQTPGQGLQFLFEYFSETQRNKGNFPGRFSGRQFSNSRSEMNVSTLELGDSALYLCASSVQGPDTQYFGPGTRLTVL.